These 26 T cell receptor beta chains originate from one sample sequenced in a study of T-cell reconstitution after alpha-beta-depleted transplantation in children. Preparing the TCRbeta library involved the use of unique molecular identifiers. Via MiXCR, TCRdb re-called the PCR reads, giving one row per CDR3 protein. The sample shows about 870,000 distinct CDR3 sequences, around 17% of them seen only once. Specimen: PBMCs, mostly from graft donor cells, collected 360 days after TCRalphabeta/CD19-depleted stem cell transplant. The receptors were gathered from a male patient aged 10 to 17 who had a stem cell transplant for acute lymphoblastic leukemia, so the T cells may come from the graft donor.

The V gene is TRBV29-1, the J gene TRBJ2-3, with no clear D. With 7 bases removed from V and 6 bases from J, the gap between germline ends came to 17 bases. The CDR3 contains 13 residues. Per the germline V gene, CDR1 is SQVTM and CDR2 is ANQGSEA. The CDR3 loop is CSATPPLLDTQYF. In DNA, the CDR3 is TGCAGCGCTACGCCGCCCCTCCTCGATACGCAGTATTTT.

This clonotype was observed at least ten times. The V gene is TRBV5-1, the J gene TRBJ2-1; TRBD2 agrees at 7 bases. This CDR3 comprises 16 residues. CDR1 and CDR2 from the germline V gene are SGHRS and YFSETQ. The J segment lost 0 bases and the V segment lost 2 bases, leaving 5 bases of the junction unmatched. CDR3 in DNA: TGCGCCAGCAGCTTTGAGGCTAGCGGCTCCTACAATGAGCAGTTCTTC. Its protein product is CASSFEASGSYNEQFF.

The sample holds a few counts of this clonotype. The V and J genes are TRBV12-3 or TRBV12-4 and TRBJ2-1, with D unclear. The CDR3 length is 11 residues. V lost 6 bases, J lost 6 bases, and 6 bases lay in between. CDR3 bases: TGTGCCAGCAGGATATCCAATGAGCAGTTCTTC. Translation: CASRISNEQFF.

The chain combines TRBV18 with TRBJ2-6; no firm D call. V was pared by 6 bases and J by 0 bases, with 9 bases between. From germline, CDR1 is KGHSH and CDR2 LQKENI. The CDR3 runs 15 residues. The DNA for the CDR3 is TGTGCCAGCTCGTCACAGAGCTCTGGGGCCAACGTCCTGACTTTC. Protein sequence: CASSSQSSGANVLTF.

This clonotype was detected ten times or more. The chain links TRBV9 to TRBJ2-1; D is undetermined. Trimming stripped 3 bases from V and 0 bases from J, with 13 bases between. The CDR3 covers 16 residues. Per germline, CDR1 SGDLS and CDR2 YYNGEE. The CDR3 here is CASSETIQSSYNEQFF. CDR3 sequence (DNA): TGTGCCAGCAGCGAGACAATTCAGAGCTCCTACAATGAGCAGTTCTTC.

This clonotype came up once. This chain uses TRBV6-4 with TRBJ2-1, with 7 nucleotides matching TRBD2. V shed 3 bases, J shed 0 bases, and the junction held 11 bases outside the gene matches. The CDR3 contains 18 residues. Germline V CDR1 and CDR2: MRHNA, SNTAGT. CDR3: CASSDRGGPDSSYNEQFF. The DNA of the CDR3 is TGTGCCAGCAGTGATAGGGGAGGGCCCGACAGCTCCTACAATGAGCAGTTCTTC.

This clonotype occurred a few times. The gene calls are TRBV11-3 and TRBJ2-1, with D perhaps TRBD1 (6 bases). The germline V and J ends were trimmed by 5 bases and 8 bases, with 10 bases remaining between them. Germline CDR1 and CDR2: SGHNT and YENEEA. The CDR3 sequence is 12 residues long. CDR3 nucleotide sequence: TGTGCCAGCAGCGACAGGCGGGATGAGCAGTTCTTC. It specifies CASSDRRDEQFF.

In the case of this clonotype: This may stem from a read error, because a much larger clone lies one nucleotide away. This chain uses TRBV7-6 with TRBJ2-2, with D possibly TRBD1 on 6 matching bases. Looked up from germline, CDR1 is SGHVS and CDR2 is FNYEAQ. This CDR3 has 15 amino acids. In DNA form, the CDR3 reads TGTACCAGCAGCCCGGACAGCCTTAACACCGGGGAGCTGTTTTTT. It yields the protein CTSSPDSLNTGELFF.

The chain couples TRBV7-9 to TRBJ1-2; TRBD1 might be the D (5 bases). Trimming took off 5 bases at V and 4 bases at J, with 17 bases between the two ends. Germline CDR1 is SEHNR and CDR2 is FQNEAQ (reference sequence). The CDR3 spans 15 residues. CDR3: CASSNGALAPYGYTF. The CDR3 bases are TGTGCCAGCAGCAATGGGGCCCTCGCACCCTATGGCTACACCTTC.

V is TRBV5-1 and J is TRBJ2-7; D remains unclear. Trimming took off 4 bases at V and 0 bases at J, with 14 bases between the two ends. The germline V gene encodes CDR1 SGHRS and CDR2 YFSETQ. This CDR3 has 15 amino acids. CDR3 loop: CASSPPGLGSYEQYF. Here the CDR3 DNA reads TGCGCCAGCAGCCCCCCCGGTCTAGGCTCCTACGAGCAGTACTTC. The variable domain in full, with the rest retrieved from reference TRBV5-1 and TRBJ2-7, is KAGVTQTPRYLIKTRGQQVTLSCSPISGHRSVSWYQQTPGQGLQFLFEYFSETQRNKGNFPGRFSGRQFSNSRSEMNVSTLELGDSALYLCASSPPGLGSYEQYFGPGTRLTVT.

The chain carries TRBV20-1 and TRBJ2-1; no firm D call. From germline, CDR1 is DFQATT and CDR2 SNEGSKA (reference sequence). Trimming cost V 4 bases and J 5 bases, with 12 bases left between them. This CDR3 region has 13 residues. The DNA of the CDR3 is TGCAGTGCTATCCCCGGGCTCAACAATGAGCAGTTCTTC. Protein: CSAIPGLNNEQFF.

This clonotype occurred a few times. The genes are TRBV5-1 and TRBJ2-3; tentative D call: TRBD1 (6 bases). Trimming took 4 bases from V and 2 from J, leaving 17 bases between them. Per the germline V gene, CDR1 is SGHRS and CDR2 is YFSETQ. This CDR3 has 16 residues. CDR3 nucleotides: TGCGCCAGCAGCCCACCCTGGACAGCCCTCACAGATACGCAGTATTTT. Its protein is CASSPPWTALTDTQYF.

This clonotype appeared a few times. The chain couples TRBV5-1 to TRBJ1-1, with D maybe TRBD1 (6 bases). CDR3 length: 15 residues. Germline V gives CDR1 SGHRS, CDR2 YFSETQ. Between the trimmed V and J ends, which lost 4 bases and 3 bases, there was a span of 16 bases. The CDR3 DNA is TGCGCCAGCAGCGGGGGACAAAATCAGTACACTGAAGCTTTCTTT. This gives the protein CASSGGQNQYTEAFF.

This clonotype appeared many times. This rearrangement joins TRBV5-1 to TRBJ2-1; 12 nucleotides agree with TRBD2. CDR1 and CDR2 from the germline V gene are SGHRS and YFSETQ. The CDR3 runs 16 residues. V shed 3 bases and J 7 bases; nucleotides not matched to a gene: 8. The DNA of the CDR3 is TGCGCCAGCAGCTCCATGACTAGCGGGAGAACGAATGAGCAGTTCTTC. It is translated as CASSSMTSGRTNEQFF.

The chain has TRBV5-6 and TRBJ2-5, with D possibly being TRBD1 (5 bases). The CDR3 has 16 amino acids. Trimming shortened V by 1 base and J by 3 bases, and 16 bases separated the two germline ends. Per the germline V gene, CDR1 is SGHDT and CDR2 is YYEEEE. CDR3 sequence (DNA): TGTGCCAGCAGCTTGCGACAGTGGTTTACGAAAGAGACCCAGTACTTC. Protein product: CASSLRQWFTKETQYF.

This clonotype was counted a few times. The chain combines TRBV29-1 with TRBJ2-5; TRBD1 is a possible D gene (6 bases). The germline V gene encodes CDR1 SQVTM and CDR2 ANQGSEA. This CDR3 has 13 amino acids. Trimming left V 1 base short and J 1 base short, with 7 bases between. CDR3 sequence (DNA): TGCAGCGTTGAAGGGACAGCCCAAGAGACCCAGTACTTC. This encodes CSVEGTAQETQYF. Drawing the rest from reference TRBV29-1 and TRBJ2-5, the complete variable domain is SAVISQKPSRDICQRGTSLTIQCQVDSQVTMMFWYRQQPGQSLTLIATANQGSEATYESGFVIDKFPISRPNLTFSTLTVSNMSPEDSSIYLCSVEGTAQETQYFGPGTRLLVL.

This chain joins TRBV6-1 and TRBJ2-3; the D gene is possibly TRBD2 (5 bases). The CDR3 loop spans 14 amino acids. V gave up 6 bases and J gave up 6 bases, with 16 bases separating them. Germline V lookup: CDR1 MNHNS, CDR2 SASEGT. CDR3 sequence: CASRDWWNVDTQYF. The CDR3, as DNA: TGTGCCAGCAGGGACTGGTGGAATGTTGATACGCAGTATTTT.

V and J are TRBV20-1 and TRBJ2-7, with a tentative D call TRBD2 (5 bases). CDR3 length: 11 amino acids. The germline V gene encodes CDR1 DFQATT and CDR2 SNEGSKA (reference sequence). With 0 bases removed from V and 6 bases from J, the gap between germline ends came to 6 bases. This CDR3 is CSARELVEQYF. In DNA form, the CDR3 reads TGCAGTGCTAGAGAACTAGTCGAGCAGTACTTC.

The chain couples TRBV12-3 or TRBV12-4 to TRBJ2-7; 9 bases agree with TRBD1. This CDR3 comprises 15 residues. J gave up 3 bases and V 6 bases, and 9 bases lay outside the gene matches. This CDR3 reads CASSRFRDRVYEQYF. CDR3 bases: TGTGCCAGCAGCCGCTTCCGGGACAGGGTCTACGAGCAGTACTTC.

The gene calls are TRBV6-2 or TRBV6-3 and TRBJ2-7; 11 bases are shared with TRBD2. The CDR3 has 14 amino acids. V lost 7 bases, J lost 6 bases, and 8 bases stayed unmatched. Germline CDR1 reads MNHEY; CDR2 reads SVGEGT. CDR3 in DNA: TGTGCCAGCACCCAGACTAGCGGGATAACCGAGCAGTACTTC. It specifies CASTQTSGITEQYF.

The V and J genes are TRBV27 and TRBJ2-7; possibly TRBD1 for D (5 bases). CDR1 and CDR2 (germline): MNHEY, SMNVEV (reference sequence). This CDR3 spans 16 amino acids. Trimming left V 4 bases short and J 0 bases short, with 16 bases between. DNA for the CDR3: TGTGCCAGCAGTTCCTACCCCACGACAGCCTCCTACGAGCAGTACTTC. Translating gives CASSSYPTTASYEQYF.

This clonotype appeared a few times. This rearrangement joins TRBV6-5 to TRBJ2-7; D unclear. The germline V gene encodes CDR1 MNHEY and CDR2 SVGAGI. V shed 6 bases and J shed 3 bases, with 12 bases lying between them. CDR3 length equals 13 residues. The DNA for the CDR3 is TGTGCCAGCAGCCCGGACCAGTACTACGAGCAGTACTTC. The encoded protein is CASSPDQYYEQYF.

The CDR3 here is CATTRGTGIYNEQFF. For the CDR3, the DNA is TGTGCCACCACTCGTGGGACAGGGATTTACAATGAGCAGTTCTTC. V is TRBV10-3 and J is TRBJ2-1; 9 nucleotides line up with TRBD1. The germline CDR1 and CDR2 sequences are ENHRY and SYGVKD. The CDR3 totals 15 residues. V lost 10 bases, J lost 4 bases, and 11 bases stayed unmatched.

This clonotype was seen repeatedly, ten times or more. The chain couples TRBV3-1 to TRBJ1-1, with D hard to call. Germline V gives CDR1 LGHDT, CDR2 YNNKEL (reference sequence). This CDR3 has 14 amino acids. Trimming pared 0 bases from V and 5 bases from J, leaving 10 bases between. As DNA, the CDR3 is TGTGCCAGCAGCCAAGATCCGGCGGGGACTGAAGCTTTCTTT. The encoded protein is CASSQDPAGTEAFF.

Only a few counts were recorded for this clonotype. The chain employs TRBV10-3 and TRBJ2-5, with 8 bases matching TRBD1. The CDR3 spans 13 residues. V gave up 7 bases and J gave up 5 bases; unmatched junction bases: 6. Germline V lookup: CDR1 ENHRY, CDR2 SYGVKD. The DNA of the CDR3 is TGTGCCATCAACAGGGGGAAGGATGAGACCCAGTACTTC. Translating gives CAINRGKDETQYF.

This clonotype has more than one count but fewer than ten. The rearrangement uses TRBV29-1 and TRBJ1-1; no reliable D call. Looked up from germline, CDR1 is SQVTM and CDR2 is ANQGSEA. V lost 4 bases and J lost 0, with 6 bases in between. The CDR3 length is 12 residues. CDR3 DNA: TGCAGCGTTGTCCCCATGAACACTGAAGCTTTCTTT. Residues: CSVVPMNTEAFF.